This T cell receptor (beta chain) was captured in a study of T cell changes during pregnancy in multiple sclerosis. TCRdb keeps only in-frame clones here, not all; method: immunoSEQ multiplex PCR. This repertoire shows 53,000 or so clones, approximately 94% found once; its top ten account for roughly 0.58%. This clone occurred once. J was trimmed by 5 bases and V by 3 bases; bases with no gene match: 5. In germline, CDR1 is SGHNT, CDR2 YENEEA. The CDR3 covers 15 residues. The chain has TRBV11-3 and TRBJ2-2; 8 nucleotides align to TRBD2. The material was CD4+ T cells from peripheral blood mononuclear cells, obtained in the second trimester of pregnancy. The sequence was obtained from a female donor with multiple sclerosis, enrolled in a pregnancy study. In DNA, the CDR3 is TGTGCCAGCAGCTTGATCGGGGGGGGAACCGGGGAGCTGTTTTTT. Amino acids: CASSLIGGGTGELFF.